The 25 T cell receptor beta chains given below trace back to one sample, sequenced in a study of blood T cells in healthy people across ages. Using a J-beta primer mix together with a sample-barcoded 5' primer, a second PCR was run for roughly 6 to 12 cycles. TCRdb reprocessed the 5' RACE reads with MiXCR, giving one entry per CDR3 protein. The sample includes approximately 1,000,000 distinct CDR3 sequences, more than 35% seen only once; the top ten take approximately 19%. Source material: blood. The receptor set was obtained from a woman aged 55-70 years in good health.

The V call is TRBV11-2, the J call TRBJ2-7; TRBD2 is a possible D gene (6 bases). From germline, CDR1 is SGHAT and CDR2 FQNNGV. The CDR3 length is 17 residues. V was pared by 1 base and J by 10 bases, with 26 bases between. The CDR3 DNA reads as TGTGCCAGCAGCTTAGGTTTAGGTTCTACATCCCGGGAGCCCCAGTACTTC. Translation gives CASSLGLGSTSREPQYF.

This chain uses TRBV5-1 with TRBJ2-5, with D possibly TRBD2 on 5 matching bases. The CDR3 totals 14 residues. Germline-derived CDR1 and CDR2 are SGHRS and YFSETQ. Trimming stripped 4 bases from V and 1 base from J, with 11 bases between. Here the CDR3 DNA reads TGCGCCAGCAGCGACTATGAGACCCAAGAGACCCAGTACTTC. Translation: CASSDYETQETQYF.

This clonotype was seen ten or more times. The chain couples TRBV29-1 to TRBJ2-7; D perhaps matches TRBD1 (6 bases). V was trimmed by 5 bases and J by 7 bases, leaving 18 bases between them. The CDR3 has 13 residues. Germline lookup yields CDR1 SQVTM and CDR2 ANQGSEA. The DNA for the CDR3 is TGCAGCGTTCGAAGACCAGGGGTCGATGAGCAGTACTTC. Its protein is CSVRRPGVDEQYF.

In this sample, this clonotype turned up once. This chain joins TRBV9 and TRBJ1-2; 8 nucleotides agree with TRBD1. The trim removed 3 bases at V and 2 bases at J, leaving 6 bases unmatched. CDR1 is SGDLS, CDR2 YYNGEE, per germline. CDR3 length equals 15 residues. This chain's CDR3 is CASSAGQGLNYGYTF. DNA of the CDR3: TGTGCCAGCAGCGCAGGACAGGGCTTGAACTATGGCTACACCTTC. Looking up the rest from reference TRBV9 and TRBJ1-2 gives the full variable domain: DSGVTQTPKHLITATGQRVTLRCSPRSGDLSVYWYQQSLDQGLQFLIQYYNGEERAKGNILERFSAQQFPDLHSELNLSSLELGDSALYFCASSAGQGLNYGYTFGSGTRLTVV.

The genes are TRBV14 and TRBJ1-6; TRBD1 aligns across 9 bases. Germline CDR1 reads SGHDN; CDR2 reads FVKESK. Losses at the gene ends were 4 bases for V and 14 bases for J; bases not matched to a gene: 6. CDR3 length equals 13 residues. Here the CDR3 DNA reads TGTGCCAGCAGCCGCCGACAGGGGGGAACCCTCCACTTT. Encoded protein: CASSRRQGGTLHF.

V usage is TRBV28 and J usage is TRBJ2-7, with 12 bases matching TRBD2. Near its end, the DNA agrees better with TRBJ2-5, so the J call may be wrong. CDR1 and CDR2 (germline): MDHEN, SYDVKM. The CDR3 sequence is 14 residues long. The CDR3 reads CASGLAGLGETQYF. The DNA for the CDR3 is TGTGCCAGCGGACTAGCGGGACTCGGAGAGACCCAGTACTTC.

The chain joins TRBV4-1 to TRBJ2-5; unclear D gene. The CDR3 is 16 residues long. V was trimmed by 0 bases and J by 11 bases, leaving 22 bases between them. The germline V gene encodes CDR1 MGHRA and CDR2 YSYEKL. The CDR3 DNA follows: TGCGCCAGCAGCCAAGATTCAGTCCCTAGTTGGAATGAGCAGTACTTC. Its translation: CASSQDSVPSWNEQYF.

This clonotype came up a few times. This chain uses TRBV29-1 with TRBJ1-1; TRBD1 agrees at 9 bases. J lost 4 bases, V lost 4 bases, and 16 bases had no gene match. Germline-derived CDR1 and CDR2 are SQVTM and ANQGSEA. The CDR3 has 17 residues. CDR3 sequence reads: CSVGWGQGLSIGTEAFF. CDR3 nucleotides: TGCAGCGTTGGTTGGGGACAGGGACTCTCGATCGGCACTGAAGCTTTCTTT. Variable domain in full (rest from reference TRBV29-1 and TRBJ1-1): SAVISQKPSRDICQRGTSLTIQCQVDSQVTMMFWYRQQPGQSLTLIATANQGSEATYESGFVIDKFPISRPNLTFSTLTVSNMSPEDSSIYLCSVGWGQGLSIGTEAFFGQGTRLTVV.

This chain connects TRBV3-1 to TRBJ2-3; weak D call: TRBD2 (6 bases). Germline CDR1 is LGHDT and CDR2 is YNNKEL (reference sequence). With 2 bases removed from V and 2 bases from J, the gap between germline ends came to 14 bases. The CDR3 length is 16 residues. The CDR3: CASSQFGEAITDTQYF. The DNA for the CDR3 is TGTGCCAGCAGCCAATTTGGGGAGGCCATCACAGATACGCAGTATTTT.

This clonotype has just a few counts. The rearrangement joins TRBV6-1 to TRBJ1-1; D is uncertain. V lost 10 bases, J lost 3 bases, and 15 bases lay in between. Germline-derived CDR1 and CDR2 are MNHNS and SASEGT. The CDR3 spans 13 residues. This CDR3 reads CAKELAGHTEAFF. As DNA, the CDR3 is TGTGCCAAGGAGCTCGCGGGCCACACTGAAGCTTTCTTT.

The J gene is TRBJ1-3, the V gene TRBV30; D possibly corresponds to TRBD1 (6 bases). The V end lost 2 bases, the J end lost 0 bases, and 14 bases lay between the germline ends. Germline assignment: CDR1 GTSNPN and CDR2 SVGIG (reference sequence). The CDR3 runs 16 residues. CDR3 loop: CAWSTRTASSGNTIYF. The CDR3 coding sequence is TGTGCCTGGAGTACACGGACAGCGAGCTCTGGAAACACCATATATTTT.

The sample holds many counts of this clonotype. The genes are TRBV7-2 and TRBJ1-4; 7 bases are shared with TRBD1. This CDR3 contains 15 residues. V gave up 4 bases and J gave up 8 bases; unmatched junction bases: 10. Germline CDR1 is SGHTA and CDR2 is FQGNSA. The CDR3 DNA reads as TGTGCCAGCAGCTCCACAGGGGCGGTAGGGGAAAAACTGTTTTTT. Its protein product is CASSSTGAVGEKLFF.

This clonotype has only a few counts. The gene calls are TRBV20-1 and TRBJ2-7; 7 bases fit TRBD1. J gave up 0 bases and V 4 bases, and 12 bases lay outside the gene matches. This CDR3 comprises 16 residues. Looked up from germline, CDR1 is DFQATT and CDR2 is SNEGSKA (reference sequence). The DNA for the CDR3 is TGCAGTGCTAAACGTTCGGGACAGCTGAGCTCCTACGAGCAGTACTTC. It is translated as CSAKRSGQLSSYEQYF.

This clonotype was counted between two and nine times. The CDR3 nucleotides read TGTGCCAGCAGCGACCTCGGGGGATCAGATTTAAGCAATCAGCCCCAGCATTTT. Translating it yields CASSDLGGSDLSNQPQHF. The V call is TRBV4-2, the J call TRBJ1-5, with D tentatively TRBD1 (5 bases). Between the trimmed V and J ends, which lost 5 bases and 1 base, there was a span of 21 bases. There are 18 residues in the CDR3. Germline CDR1 reads LGHNA; CDR2 reads YNFKEQ.

The genes are TRBV7-7 and TRBJ2-3; TRBD2 might be the D (6 bases). V lost 4 bases to trimming and J lost 5 bases, with 13 bases between them. The CDR3 extends over 14 amino acids. Looked up from germline, CDR1 is SSHAT and CDR2 is FNYEAQ (reference sequence). CDR3 in amino acids: CASSSGPAGDTQYF. The CDR3 nucleotides are TGTGCCAGCAGCTCCGGACCAGCGGGAGATACGCAGTATTTT.

The CDR3 nucleotides read TGCAGTGTCACCGATTCAGGGGTTCGCTATGGCTACACCTTC. It yields the protein CSVTDSGVRYGYTF. The V gene is TRBV20-1, the J gene TRBJ1-2, with D possibly matching TRBD1 (6 bases). The germline V and J ends were trimmed by 7 bases and 4 bases, with 19 bases remaining between them. Germline-derived CDR1 and CDR2 are DFQATT and SNEGSKA (reference sequence). There are 14 residues in the CDR3.

This clonotype was detected a few times. The rearrangement uses TRBV7-9 and TRBJ2-5; D is unclear. Germline V gene data show CDR1 as SEHNR and CDR2 as FQNEAQ (reference sequence). V lost 7 bases, J lost 5 bases, and 17 bases lay in between. This CDR3 spans 14 amino acids. For the CDR3, the DNA is TGTGCCAGCACTCTCGGCTCGGTCCCGGAGACCCAGTACTTC. Its translation: CASTLGSVPETQYF.

The J gene is TRBJ1-6, the V gene TRBV15, with D maybe TRBD1 (6 bases). Deletions cut 6 bases from V and 10 bases from J, with 19 bases between. Germline CDR1 reads LNHNV; CDR2 reads YYDKDF (reference sequence). The CDR3 loop spans 15 amino acids. CDR3 DNA sequence: TGTGCCACCAGTGCTGCCAGGGGTGCGGGATCACCCCTCCACTTT. Translation: CATSAARGAGSPLHF.

This clonotype appeared a few times. The V gene is TRBV11-2, the J gene TRBJ2-1; tentative D call: TRBD2 (6 bases). Germline CDR1 SGHAT, CDR2 FQNNGV. CDR3 length: 12 amino acids. Trimming took off 4 bases at V and 8 bases at J, with 9 bases between the two ends. CDR3 region: CASSSRLDEQFF. CDR3 DNA: TGTGCCAGCAGCTCCCGACTAGATGAGCAGTTCTTC.

This clonotype was observed a few times. The rearrangement joins TRBV20-1 to TRBJ2-7; the D gene is possibly TRBD2 (6 bases). The V end was cut by 5 bases, the J end by 0 bases, with 20 bases between. CDR1 is DFQATT, CDR2 SNEGSKA, per germline (reference sequence). This CDR3 is 16 amino acids long. The DNA for the CDR3 is TGCAGTGCTCCAGACTACACGAGCGGGTCCTCCTACGAGCAGTACTTC. Residues: CSAPDYTSGSSYEQYF.

This chain uses TRBV7-2 with TRBJ1-5; D uncertain. V lost 5 bases and J 8 bases, leaving 19 bases between the germline ends. The CDR3 has 15 residues. Germline V lookup: CDR1 SGHTA, CDR2 FQGNSA. For the CDR3, the DNA is TGTGCCAGCAGCCCGGGGAAGGGAGATTTTGAGCCCCAGCATTTT. Encoded protein: CASSPGKGDFEPQHF.

This clonotype was observed a few times. The chain joins TRBV6-7 to TRBJ2-1, with TRBD2 matching over 12 bases. TRBV6-7 is an ORF, with its function uncertain. The J segment lost 6 bases and the V segment lost 2 bases, leaving 14 bases of the junction unmatched. The CDR3 runs 19 residues. The CDR3 here is CASSYDLSATSGRTNEQFF. DNA of the CDR3: TGTGCCAGCAGTTACGACCTTTCCGCCACTAGCGGGAGGACCAATGAGCAGTTCTTC.

The rearrangement joins TRBV12-5 to TRBJ2-5, with 9 bases fitting TRBD2. V was pared by 7 bases and J by 5 bases, with 8 bases of the junction left unmatched. The CDR3 contains 14 residues. Germline assignment: CDR1 LGHNT and CDR2 FRNRAP. The chain's CDR3 is CASAPGLARETQYF. The CDR3 DNA sequence: TGTGCTAGTGCTCCGGGACTAGCCCGGGAGACCCAGTACTTC.

J is TRBJ2-3 and V is TRBV20-1; D remains ambiguous. The CDR3 extends over 16 amino acids. Trimming cost V 1 base and J 1 base, with 15 bases left between them. Germline V gene sequence: CDR1 DFQATT, CDR2 SNEGSKA (reference sequence). The CDR3 DNA reads TGCAGTGCTAGAGGTTGGGCTGATGTGGGCACAGATACGCAGTATTTT. Protein product: CSARGWADVGTDTQYF.

The chain joins TRBV3-1 to TRBJ1-2; possibly TRBD1 for D (5 bases). The V gene's germline CDR1 is LGHDT and CDR2 YNNKEL (reference sequence). The CDR3 spans 16 residues. The ends were cut back, 1 base at V and 5 bases at J, with 17 bases in the middle. The CDR3 sequence: CASSQGTGGFKYGYTF. The CDR3 DNA follows: TGTGCCAGCAGCCAAGGAACGGGGGGATTCAAGTATGGCTACACCTTC.